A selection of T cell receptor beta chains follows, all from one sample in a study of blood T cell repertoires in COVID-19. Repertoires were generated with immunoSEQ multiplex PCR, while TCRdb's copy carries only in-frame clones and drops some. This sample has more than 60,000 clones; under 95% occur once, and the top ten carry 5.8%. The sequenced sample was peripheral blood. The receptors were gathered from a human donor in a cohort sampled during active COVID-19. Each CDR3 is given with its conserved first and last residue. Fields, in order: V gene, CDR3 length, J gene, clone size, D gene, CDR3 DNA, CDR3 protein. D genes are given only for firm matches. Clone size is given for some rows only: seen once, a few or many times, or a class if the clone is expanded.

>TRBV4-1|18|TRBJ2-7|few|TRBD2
TGCGCCAGCAGACCACAACTAGCGGGGGGGCTCAGGGTCTACGAGCAGTACTTC
CASRPQLAGGLRVYEQYF
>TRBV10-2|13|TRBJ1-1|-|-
TGCGCCAGCAGTGAGTCCAGACTCACTGAAGCTTTCTTT
CASSESRLTEAFF
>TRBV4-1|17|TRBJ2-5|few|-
TGCGCCAGCAGCCAAGACTTTTCGACTTACACCTTGGAGACCCAGTACTTC
CASSQDFSTYTLETQYF
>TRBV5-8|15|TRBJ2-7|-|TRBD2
TGTGCCAGCAGCTCGGTAGCGGGTGGGCTGGGGGAGCAGTACTTC
CASSSVAGGLGEQYF
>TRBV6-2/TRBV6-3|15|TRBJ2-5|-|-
TGTGCCAGCAGTTACCCTGGAGGGGGCGCAGAGACCCAGTACTTC
CASSYPGGGAETQYF
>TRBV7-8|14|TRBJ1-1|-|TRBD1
TGTGCCAGCAGCTTAGCGACAGGGAGGACTGAAGCTTTCTTT
CASSLATGRTEAFF
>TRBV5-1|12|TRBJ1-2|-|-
TGCGCCAGCAGCTTGGCACAGGATGGCTACACCTTC
CASSLAQDGYTF
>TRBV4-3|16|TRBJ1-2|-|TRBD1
TGCGCCAGCAGCCAACAAGAGGGACAGCATATCTATGGCTACACCTTC
CASSQQEGQHIYGYTF
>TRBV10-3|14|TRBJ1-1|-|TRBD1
TGTGCCATCAGTGAGTCGGTCAGGGGGTCTGAAGCTTTCTTT
CAISESVRGSEAFF
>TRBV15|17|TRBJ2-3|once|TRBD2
TGTGCCACCAGCAGAGATCTATCGGGGGGGGGCCCAGATACGCAGTATTTT
CATSRDLSGGGPDTQYF
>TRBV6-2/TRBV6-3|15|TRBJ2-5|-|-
TGTGCCAGCAGTGCAACGGTGGCGGTCCAAGAGACCCAGTACTTC
CASSATVAVQETQYF
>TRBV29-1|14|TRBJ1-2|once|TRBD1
TGCAGCGTTGAAGTTAGGGGGCGCAACTATGGCTACACCTTC
CSVEVRGRNYGYTF
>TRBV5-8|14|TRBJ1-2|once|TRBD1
TGTGCCAGCAGTAGTAGGACAGGCAACTATGGCTACACCTTC
CASSSRTGNYGYTF
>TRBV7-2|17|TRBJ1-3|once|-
TGTGCCAGCAGCTGGTACAGTAGGGAGAGCTCTGGAAACACCATATATTTT
CASSWYSRESSGNTIYF
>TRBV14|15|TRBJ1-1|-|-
TGTGCCAGCAGCCCAATTAGACTGGGGCACACTGAAGCTTTCTTT
CASSPIRLGHTEAFF
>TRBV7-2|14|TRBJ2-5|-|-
TGTGCCAGCAGCCAAGGGACTGGCACAGAGACCCAGTACTTC
CASSQGTGTETQYF
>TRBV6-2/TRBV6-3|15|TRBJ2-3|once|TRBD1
TGTGCCAGCAGTTCCCCCGAAGGGGGCAGGGATACGCAGTATTTT
CASSSPEGGRDTQYF
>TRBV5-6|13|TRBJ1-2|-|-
TGTGCCAGCAGCGCACAGGGTTCCTATGGCTACACCTTC
CASSAQGSYGYTF
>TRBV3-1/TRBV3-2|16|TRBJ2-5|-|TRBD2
TGTGCCAGCAGCCAAGGTGGTCTAGCGGGGGGAGAGACCCAGTACTTC
CASSQGGLAGGETQYF
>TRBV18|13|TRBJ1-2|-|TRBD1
TGTGCCAGCTCACCAGGGACAGGGAATGGCTACACCTTC
CASSPGTGNGYTF
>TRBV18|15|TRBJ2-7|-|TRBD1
TGTGCCAGCTCACCAGGGACAGTGGATGTCTACGAGCAGTACTTC
CASSPGTVDVYEQYF
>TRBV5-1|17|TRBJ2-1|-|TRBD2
TGCGCCAGCAGCTCGGGGACCAATAGCGGGGGGTGGAATGAGCAGTTCTTC
CASSSGTNSGGWNEQFF
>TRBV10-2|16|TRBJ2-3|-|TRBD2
TGCGCCAGCAGTCCCCCCCGGACTAGCGGGGGTAATACGCAGTATTTT
CASSPPRTSGGNTQYF
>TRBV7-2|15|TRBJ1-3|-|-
TGTGCCAGCAGCTTACCCACAGGGCCGGGAAACACCATATATTTT
CASSLPTGPGNTIYF
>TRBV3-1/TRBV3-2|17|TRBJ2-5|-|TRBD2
TGTGCCAGCAGCCAAGGGGGGAGCGGGGGGAGCCAAGAGACCCAGTACTTC
CASSQGGSGGSQETQYF
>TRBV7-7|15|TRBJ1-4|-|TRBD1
TGTGCCAGCAGCCCAGTGGGACAGGGCAATGAAAAACTGTTTTTT
CASSPVGQGNEKLFF
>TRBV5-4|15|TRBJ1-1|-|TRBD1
TGTGCCAGCAGCTCGGACAGGGGTACGAACACTGAAGCTTTCTTT
CASSSDRGTNTEAFF
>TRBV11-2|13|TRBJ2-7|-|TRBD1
TGTGCCAGCAGCTTTGACAGGGGGCACGAGCAGTACTTC
CASSFDRGHEQYF
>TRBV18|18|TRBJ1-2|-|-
TGTGCCAGCTCACTGGTATGGACAGACACTGGGGGAACGGGCGGCTACACCTTC
CASSLVWTDTGGTGGYTF
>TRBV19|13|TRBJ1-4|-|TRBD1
TGTGCCAGTAGTACACAGGGGAGTGAAAAACTGTTTTTT
CASSTQGSEKLFF
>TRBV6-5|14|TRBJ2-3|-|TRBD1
TGTGCCAGCAGTTACTACAGGGGGCGAAATACGCAGTATTTT
CASSYYRGRNTQYF